This T cell receptor (beta chain) was recorded in a study of cytomegalovirus exposure and HLA in healthy donors. Study outcomes and limitations: In a later analysis, common viral pathogens appeared linked to several of the most significant clusters. Productive status was seen about 87% or about 30% of the time for most TCR beta V segments in an earlier analysis.

Researchers ran the PCR with 60 Vbeta and 13 Jbeta primers. Generated by immunoSEQ multiplex PCR, the TCRdb table keeps only in-frame clones and is missing some. This sample carries roughly 180,000 clones, roughly 74% of them seen once, and the ten largest clones take about 2.6%. Germline-derived CDR1 and CDR2 are MNHEY and SMNVEV (reference sequence). V shed 5 bases, J shed 2 bases, and the junction held 9 bases outside the gene matches. This CDR3 is 17 amino acids long. With regard to this clone: Its antigen is as yet unknown.

The donors (healthy individuals) were bone marrow donors. The TCR originated in a female donor in good health and CMV-seronegative. Input material: PBMCs. The rearrangement uses TRBV27 and TRBJ1-5, with TRBD1 matching over 10 bases. This CDR3 reads CASSAPGTGVGNQPQHF. CDR3 in DNA: TGTGCCAGCAGTGCCCCCGGGACAGGGGTTGGCAATCAGCCCCAGCATTTT.